This TCR beta chain was documented in a study of a mutant IDH1 vaccine in newly diagnosed glioma. Study-wide background: Pretreatment consisted of radiotherapy, temozolomide, or both, with most receiving both.

Time point specified: week 11, during vaccination. Vaccine doses each comprised 300 ug of mutant IDH1 20-mer peptide, with topical imiquimod. Germline lookup yields CDR1 KGHSY and CDR2 FQNENV. The ends lost 4 bases at V and 2 bases at J; junction bases unmatched: 4. The length of the CDR3 is 14 residues. Data came from immunoSEQ multiplex PCR; TCRdb stores just in-frame clones and leaves some out. The sample has tens of thousands of clones; 65% to 85% are singletons. In the case of this clone: Its antigen is not known.

The rearrangement links TRBV16 to TRBJ2-7, with 8 bases matching TRBD1. The clonotype was recovered from a woman in her fifties or sixties with glioma. The sequencing here drew on PBMCs, taken from a glioma patient whose treatment included an IDH1 peptide vaccine. The CDR3 nucleotides read TGTGCCAGCAGCCTCCAACAGGGGGCCTACGAGCAGTACTTC. Translated: CASSLQQGAYEQYF.